The rows below give T cell receptor beta chains drawn from one sample of a study of beta chain features in type 1 diabetes. Only in-frame clones appear in the TCRdb table, and some are missing; sequencing was by immunoSEQ multiplex PCR. This sample yields under 300,000 clones, of which around 21% are seen a single time; about 0.027% belongs to the top ten. The source material was naive CD4+ T cells from blood. The origin of the receptors is a woman in her thirties or forties with type 1 diabetes. Both conserved end residues are part of each CDR3.

>TRBJ2-1|TRBV28
CASTPSEADWNEQFF
>TRBJ2-5|TRBV7-2
CASSRQQETQYF
>TRBJ2-2|TRBV28
CASSRTGELFF
>TRBJ2-7|TRBV28
CASTADRLTYEQYF
>TRBJ2-5|TRBV5-1
CASSLGWDSQETQYF
>TRBJ2-7|TRBV10-3
CAISGSGVGGEQYF
>TRBJ1-5|TRBV9
CASSTQGRENQPQHF
>TRBJ2-1|TRBV14
CASSKGAVHNEQFF
>TRBJ1-1|TRBV7-3
CASSQTVNTEAFF
>TRBJ2-1|TRBV4-3
CASSQEPGSYNEQFF
>TRBJ2-5|TRBV7-9
CASSLGPAGSQETQYF
>TRBJ2-1|TRBV4-3
CASSQGLSRLAGAGEQFF
>TRBJ2-7|TRBV29-1
CSVESPQRDNLYEQYF
>TRBJ2-7|TRBV14
CASSRDRLAYEQYF
>TRBJ2-1|TRBV11-1
CASTPSQVGVDEQFF
>TRBJ2-5|TRBV14
CASSPPLLAGEETQYF
>TRBJ2-7|TRBV10-3
CAISEQGFGEQYF
>TRBJ1-5|TRBV29-1
CSVHRGGLNQPQHF
>TRBJ2-1|TRBV30
CAWSTGGPEQFF
>TRBJ1-2|TRBV7-2
CASSLWGDGYTF
>TRBJ2-1|TRBV2
CASSVGGNNEQFF
>TRBJ2-6|TRBV30
CAWSVGLSGANVLTF
>TRBJ2-2|TRBV29-1
CSVGLAENTGELFF
>TRBJ1-2|TRBV5-1
CASSLEGANLHGYTF
>TRBJ2-7|TRBV4-3
CASRTGLAGVYEQYF
>TRBJ2-7|TRBV11-1
CASSHSGLSDEQYF
>TRBJ1-6|TRBV9
CASSVEAGNSPLHF
>TRBJ2-1|TRBV30
CAWSRGQGGYNEQFF
>TRBJ2-1|TRBV9
CASSVEGSGLLREQFF
>TRBJ1-1|TRBV6-6
CASSLGQGMNTEAFF
>TRBJ1-5|TRBV7-8
CASSIRQGANQPQHF
>TRBJ1-1|TRBV18
CASSPRSQNTEAFF
>TRBJ2-2|TRBV4-1
CASSQEGHVRTGELFF
>TRBJ1-1|TRBV18
CASSSRQGENTEAFF
>TRBJ2-2|TRBV7-2
CASSLGLAGITGELFF
>TRBJ2-3|TRBV9
CASSVSQASDTQYF
>TRBJ1-5|TRBV28
CASSLERGQGQPQHF
>TRBJ2-2|TRBV4-2
CASSQDQRVGLAGGPNTGELFF
>TRBJ1-2|TRBV28
CASSSSGYTF
>TRBJ1-2|TRBV5-4
CASSRDSSYGYTF
>TRBJ2-7|TRBV7-9
CASSLVAISSEQYF
>TRBJ2-3|TRBV18
CASSPRSETQYF
>TRBJ2-2|TRBV6-5
CASRVTSGVDGELFF
>TRBJ2-2|TRBV9
CASRRGSGTGELFF
>TRBJ2-5|TRBV30
CAWSASEGETQYF
>TRBJ1-2|TRBV5-6
CASSLGSPTNTF
>TRBJ1-1|TRBV29-1
CSVVGGGETEAFF
>TRBJ2-7|TRBV28
CASRTGGFYEQYF
>TRBJ1-5|TRBV6-5
CASSYRGTGFNQPQHF
>TRBJ2-7|TRBV4-3
CASSPRLAGIDEQYF
>TRBJ1-1|TRBV7-6
CASSRTSNTEAFF
>TRBJ2-5|TRBV28
CASSFEAQETQYF
>TRBJ1-2|TRBV29-1
CSVEGYTF
>TRBJ1-2|TRBV29-1
CSGFSGDRENYGYTF